This T cell receptor beta chain was found in a study of technical replicates of blood from a few donors. Germline trimming cut 4 bases from V and 2 bases from J; bases unmatched to any gene: 9. CDR1 is MNHEY, CDR2 SVGAGI, per germline. The CDR3 covers 16 residues. The table came from immunoSEQ multiplex PCR; TCRdb's copy has only in-frame clones and leaves some out. Counted here are 80,000 to 95,000 clones, approximately 94% occurring once; the ten biggest clones make up 0.2% to 0.25%. The TCR sequence derives from a human donor in good health. V usage is TRBV6-5 and J usage is TRBJ2-7; 9 nucleotides agree with TRBD2. The specimen sequenced was T cells isolated from PBMCs. The CDR3 is CASSFRGSGGTYEQYF. The DNA of the CDR3 is TGTGCCAGCAGTTTTCGAGGTAGCGGGGGCACCTACGAGCAGTACTTC.